The 27 T cell receptor beta chains below all came from one sample that was sequenced in a study of control samples from healthy donors and cancer patients. Generated by immunoSEQ multiplex PCR, the TCRdb table keeps only in-frame clones and is missing some. Altogether 130,000 to 150,000 clones are present, 80% to 95% being singletons, with the ten largest covering roughly 3.1%. Material: blood. The source is a man younger than 45 in good health.

The rearrangement links TRBV10-1 to TRBJ1-5; D is unclear. The CDR3 is made up of 12 amino acids. Germline-derived CDR1 and CDR2 are WNHNN and SYGVQD (reference sequence). Trimming cost V 3 bases and J 7 bases, with 7 bases left between them. CDR3 nucleotides: TGCGCCAGCAGTGACTCTGACCAGCCCCAGCATTTT. Protein product: CASSDSDQPQHF.

The V call is TRBV7-9, the J call TRBJ1-1, with D possibly TRBD1 on 5 matching bases. This CDR3 contains 13 residues. V lost 2 bases to trimming and J lost 3 bases, with 7 bases between them. Germline CDR1 and CDR2: SEHNR and FQNEAQ (reference sequence). CDR3 in amino acids: CASSLIQDTEAFF. The CDR3 region has the DNA TGTGCCAGCAGCTTAATACAGGACACTGAAGCTTTCTTT.

The rearrangement links TRBV5-3 to TRBJ2-7; 12 bases agree with TRBD1. TRBV5-3 is noted as an ORF with a role that remains uncertain. With 0 bases clipped from V and 7 bases from J, the junction kept 8 bases outside the gene matches. The CDR3 totals 16 residues. The CDR3, as DNA: TGTGCCAGAAGCTTGGCCGGGACAGGGGGCATTTGGGAGCAGTACTTC. Amino acid sequence: CARSLAGTGGIWEQYF.

The rearrangement joins TRBV19 to TRBJ1-1; D call uncertain. The CDR3 sequence is 14 residues long. The ends were cut back, 4 bases at V and 1 base at J, with 10 bases in the middle. Germline CDR1 is LNHDA and CDR2 is SQIVND (reference sequence). As DNA, the CDR3 is TGTGCCAGTAGTAAGGACGGAGGGAACACTGAAGCTTTCTTT. Its translation: CASSKDGGNTEAFF.

The chain is built from TRBV10-2 and TRBJ1-5, with D tentatively TRBD1 (5 bases). The V and J ends lost 10 bases and 2 bases respectively, with 18 bases between them. This CDR3 has 15 amino acids. Germline CDR1 is WSHSY and CDR2 is SAAADI. The CDR3 is CATWGDDRGNQPQHF. CDR3 nucleotides: TGCGCCACCTGGGGGGACGATCGGGGCAATCAGCCCCAGCATTTT.

The chain carries TRBV11-3 and TRBJ2-3; 8 nucleotides agree with TRBD1. Germline V gene data show CDR1 as SGHNT and CDR2 as YENEEA. J lost 3 bases, V lost 1 base, and 6 bases had no gene match. The CDR3 runs 16 residues. The CDR3 sequence is CASSLAQGASTDTQYF. The CDR3 DNA sequence: TGTGCCAGCAGCTTAGCTCAGGGGGCAAGTACAGATACGCAGTATTTT.

The chain employs TRBV11-3 and TRBJ1-2; tentative D call: TRBD1 (5 bases). The V gene's germline CDR1 is SGHNT and CDR2 YENEEA. There are 16 residues in the CDR3. V was clipped by 7 bases and J by 7 bases, with 25 bases between them. CDR3 amino acids: CASTRPVGHLYCGYTF. The CDR3 nucleotides are TGTGCCAGCACGCGTCCTGTCGGACACCTCTATTGTGGCTACACCTTC.

The chain links TRBV6-6 to TRBJ1-5, with D possibly TRBD1 on 6 matching bases. The V and J ends lost 2 bases and 2 bases respectively, with 7 bases between them. The CDR3 contains 14 residues. Germline-derived CDR1 and CDR2 are MNHNY and SVGAGI (reference sequence). CDR3 region: CASSYPGGNQPQHF. CDR3 coding DNA: TGTGCCAGCAGTTACCCAGGGGGCAATCAGCCCCAGCATTTT.

The gene calls are TRBV21-1 and TRBJ1-6; TRBD1 is taken as the D call from the table, unchecked against the DNA. TRBV21-1 constitutes a pseudogene. The CDR3 runs 18 residues. This CDR3 reads CASSMDRGRRSYNSPLHF. In DNA form, the CDR3 reads TGTGCCAGCAGCATGGACAGGGGCCGTCGAAGCTATAATTCACCCCTCCACTTT.

The chain is built from TRBV5-4 and TRBJ2-1; the D gene is possibly TRBD2 (5 bases). The CDR3 has 15 residues. V was pared by 4 bases and J by 1 base, with 12 bases between. CDR1 and CDR2 (germline): SGHNT, YYREEE (reference sequence). CDR3 residues: CASSPAGLSYNEQFF. Written as DNA, the CDR3 is TGTGCCAGCAGCCCCGCGGGTCTTTCCTACAATGAGCAGTTCTTC.

The CDR3 is CASSLSVNEQFF. The CDR3 region has the DNA TGTGCCAGCAGTTTATCGGTAAATGAGCAGTTCTTC. The genes are TRBV27 and TRBJ2-1; no clear D. The V gene's germline CDR1 is MNHEY and CDR2 SMNVEV (reference sequence). This CDR3 is 12 amino acids long. Trimming shortened V by 0 bases and J by 7 bases, and 4 bases separated the two germline ends.

CDR3 residues: CASSIRTGSEAFF. CDR3 in DNA: TGTGCCAGTAGTATAAGAACAGGGTCTGAAGCTTTCTTT. The gene calls are TRBV19 and TRBJ1-1; a possible D gene is TRBD1 (6 bases). The germline V and J ends were trimmed by 2 bases and 6 bases, with 10 bases remaining between them. Per germline, CDR1 LNHDA and CDR2 SQIVND (reference sequence). The CDR3 spans 13 residues.

The V and J genes are TRBV7-8 and TRBJ1-3; possible D gene TRBD1, 5 bases. The CDR3 spans 15 residues. Trimming cost V 3 bases and J 1 base, with 10 bases left between them. Per the germline V gene, CDR1 is SGHVS and CDR2 is FQNEAQ. CDR3 region: CASSFLAGSGNTIYF. The DNA for the CDR3 is TGTGCCAGCAGCTTCCTCGCAGGGTCTGGAAACACCATATATTTT.

The chain combines TRBV4-1 with TRBJ2-7; the D is unclear. The V end was cut by 2 bases, the J end by 3 bases, with 8 bases between. CDR3 length equals 13 residues. The germline gives CDR1 MGHRA, CDR2 YSYEKL. The CDR3 DNA reads as TGCGCCAGCAGCCAACAAGTGGTCTACGAGCAGTACTTC. Translated: CASSQQVVYEQYF.

This rearrangement joins TRBV19 to TRBJ1-3; a weak D match, TRBD1 (6 bases). The CDR3 extends over 16 amino acids. Trimming cost V 3 bases and J 0 bases, with 12 bases left between them. Germline V gene sequence: CDR1 LNHDA, CDR2 SQIVND (reference sequence). CDR3 region: CASSIRQGSSGNTIYF. The DNA of the CDR3 is TGTGCCAGTAGTATTCGCCAGGGGAGCTCTGGAAACACCATATATTTT.

The chain has TRBV2 and TRBJ1-1; D remains ambiguous. The V end was cut by 5 bases, the J end by 1 base, with 14 bases between. Germline V gene lookup returns CDR1 SNHLY and CDR2 FYNNEI. The CDR3 consists of 15 residues. CDR3: CASSPKAGENTEAFF. The CDR3 DNA is TGTGCCAGCAGTCCTAAGGCAGGAGAGAACACTGAAGCTTTCTTT.

The V gene is TRBV6-5, the J gene TRBJ2-7; 8 bases fit TRBD1. Germline trimming cut 6 bases from V and 1 base from J; bases unmatched to any gene: 5. Germline loops: CDR1 MNHEY, CDR2 SVGAGI. The CDR3 has 14 amino acids. The CDR3 region has the DNA TGTGCCAGCAGACAGGGGGGCCCTTCCTACGAGCAGTACTTC. It yields the protein CASRQGGPSYEQYF.

The chain combines TRBV5-1 with TRBJ2-1; TRBD1 aligns across 8 bases. CDR3 length equals 15 residues. With V trimmed by 0 bases and J by 9 bases, 8 bases remained unmatched. Germline V gene lookup returns CDR1 SGHRS and CDR2 YFSETQ. The CDR3 protein is CASSLDGQGNAEQFF. As DNA, the CDR3 is TGCGCCAGCAGCTTGGATGGACAGGGAAACGCTGAGCAGTTCTTC.

The CDR3 spells CASRGGLGNQPQHF. The CDR3 DNA reads as TGTGCCAGTAGGGGGGGATTGGGCAATCAGCCCCAGCATTTT. This chain joins TRBV19 and TRBJ1-5, with TRBD1 as a possible D gene (5 bases). Germline CDR1 is LNHDA and CDR2 is SQIVND (reference sequence). The CDR3 totals 14 residues. The germline V and J ends were trimmed by 6 bases and 2 bases, with 11 bases remaining between them.

This clone appeared a single time. The J gene is TRBJ2-7, the V gene TRBV27; D remains unclear. The CDR3 contains 15 residues. V lost 10 bases to trimming and J lost 5 bases, with 24 bases between them. Germline CDR1 and CDR2: MNHEY and SMNVEV (reference sequence). This chain's CDR3 is CANNSRSGVMDEQYF. CDR3 DNA sequence: TGTGCCAACAACTCAAGAAGTGGGGTGATGGACGAGCAGTACTTC.

The V call is TRBV19, the J call TRBJ1-1; no reliable D call. The germline V gene encodes CDR1 LNHDA and CDR2 SQIVND (reference sequence). V gave up 1 base and J gave up 0 bases, with 6 bases separating them. The CDR3 has 14 residues. CDR3 amino acids: CASSIGTVNTEAFF. The CDR3 DNA reads TGTGCCAGTAGTATAGGGACGGTGAACACTGAAGCTTTCTTT.

This rearrangement joins TRBV10-3 to TRBJ2-1; D ambiguous. Per the germline V gene, CDR1 is ENHRY and CDR2 is SYGVKD. V lost 6 bases to trimming and J lost 0 bases, with 12 bases between them. The CDR3 has 15 amino acids. Here the CDR3 reads CAIREQAYSYNEQFF. CDR3 bases: TGTGCCATCAGGGAACAAGCGTACTCCTACAATGAGCAGTTCTTC.

In DNA, the CDR3 is TGTGCCAGCAGCCAAGGTCCCCCCGGGACACCCTATGGCTACACCTTC. Translating gives CASSQGPPGTPYGYTF. V and J are TRBV14 and TRBJ1-2; the D gene is possibly TRBD1 (6 bases). Germline V CDR1 and CDR2: SGHDN, FVKESK. The CDR3 spans 16 residues. The V end lost 1 base, the J end lost 4 bases, and 16 bases lay between the germline ends.

This clone was counted a few times. This chain uses TRBV7-9 with TRBJ2-7; 8 nucleotides align to TRBD2. Germline V lookup: CDR1 SEHNR, CDR2 FQNEAQ (reference sequence). V shed 2 bases and J 3 bases; nucleotides not matched to a gene: 3. The CDR3 sequence is 14 residues long. CDR3: CASSLQRGNYEQYF. CDR3 DNA sequence: TGTGCCAGCAGCTTACAGCGGGGGAACTACGAGCAGTACTTC.

The chain uses TRBV28 and TRBJ2-2; D remains unclear. From germline, CDR1 is MDHEN and CDR2 SYDVKM. This CDR3 has 12 residues. Deletions cut 3 bases from V and 6 bases from J, with 5 bases between. The chain's CDR3 is CASSLVPGELFF. The CDR3 DNA is TGTGCCAGCAGTTTGGTACCCGGGGAGCTGTTTTTT.

This clone was seen a few times. The rearrangement links TRBV27 to TRBJ1-2; 7 nucleotides agree with TRBD1. This CDR3 has 15 amino acids. V lost 2 bases and J lost 8; bases outside the gene matches: 11. Looked up from germline, CDR1 is MNHEY and CDR2 is SMNVEV (reference sequence). Here the CDR3 reads CASSLTDRESSGYTF. The CDR3 coding sequence is TGTGCCAGCAGTTTAACTGACAGGGAGTCCTCCGGCTACACCTTC.

This chain uses TRBV3-1 (or the pseudogene TRBV3-2) with TRBJ1-1, with D uncertain. V lost 1 base, J lost 3 bases, and 6 bases lay in between. The CDR3 spans 13 residues. CDR1 and CDR2 (germline): LGHDT, YNNKEL (reference sequence). The CDR3 DNA reads TGTGCCAGCAGCCAAGTCGGGGACACTGAAGCTTTCTTT. Translation: CASSQVGDTEAFF.